This T cell receptor (beta chain) stems from a study of T cell repertoires in cytomegalovirus infection (dated by TCRdb to between 2017 and 2020). Regarding the research as a whole: Because public TCR beta signatures pointed to carriage of CMV infection together with the matching HLA type, the HLA type of each donor mattered for the analysis. Broad study findings and their caveats: The ex vivo response was dominated by HLA-C-restricted CMV-specific TCR beta clonotypes, and the single most frequent clonotype in two of eight donors was supplied by these HLA-C-restricted clonotypes. In both this cohort and an independent cohort of 352 donors, the cumulative frequency of public TCR beta family members distinguished carriers of CMV infection plus the relevant HLA type.

This clonotype has a count of ten or more. The specificity of this receptor is unknown. There are no base qualities to consult, and no much larger clone falls within one base. The CDR3 goes from the cysteine to the phenylalanine over 17 residues. Only the CDR3 part of the read is kept: 51 bases, read in frame from the first base. CDR1 and CDR2 (MDHEN, SYDVKM) derive from the germline V gene. V and J are trimmed by 7 bases and 1 base, and the gene matches miss 13 bases of the junction. For sequencing, an Illumina HiSeq 1500 was employed. In-frame beta chains were kept once TCRdb had trimmed the public reads at Q25 with fastp and called clones with MiXCR. Rows are unified per CDR3 protein, each entry keeping the most common DNA and genes. A total of under 350,000 distinct CDR3 sequences appear in this sample, about 8.8% of them only once. Of the sample, around 2.4% falls within the top ten clones.

Input material: PBMCs. This receptor chain uses TRBV28 and TRBJ2-5, with 9 junctional bases fitting TRBD2. The receptor was derived from a human donor in good health (CMV status not recorded). Some clones in this sample may be carry-over from other donors' samples. The CDR3 corresponds to CASTTGALAGIQETQYF. The sequenced DNA is TGTGCCAGCACCACGGGGGCCCTAGCGGGGATCCAAGAGACCCAGTACTTC.